This is a list of T cell receptor beta chains from one sample in a study of blood T cells in healthy people across ages. TCRdb itself ran the 5' RACE reads through MiXCR, one entry per CDR3 protein. The sample has 1 million to 1.2 million distinct CDR3 sequences, roughly two fifths seen once. Sample: blood. The receptors stem from a man aged 18 to 30 in good health. Both conserved end residues are part of each CDR3. A D gene is named only where the DNA matches it firmly. Expanded clones are given a class, and other clones once, few, many or no size at all.

V	J	length	size	D	CDR3	DNA
TRBV5-1	TRBJ1-2	14	.	.	CASSLGSGTDGYTF	TGCGCCAGCAGCTTGGGATCAGGTACCGATGGCTACACCTTC
TRBV4-3	TRBJ2-1	18	few	.	CASSQDYLRGTSYNEQFF	TGCGCCAGCAGCCAAGACTACCTTAGGGGAACCTCCTACAATGAGCAGTTCTTC
TRBV2	TRBJ1-2	10	few	.	CASMGNGYTF	TGTGCCAGCATGGGTAATGGCTACACCTTC
TRBV4-1	TRBJ2-7	16	many	TRBD2	CASSQLAGLNSYEQYF	TGCGCCAGCAGCCAGCTAGCGGGCCTTAACTCCTACGAGCAGTACTTC
TRBV27	TRBJ1-4	15	.	.	CASRPTPGTNEKLFF	TGTGCCAGCAGACCTACCCCCGGAACTAATGAAAAACTGTTTTTT
TRBV2	TRBJ2-1	13	.	.	CASSVDAYNEQFF	TGTGCCAGCAGTGTGGACGCTTACAATGAGCAGTTCTTC
TRBV5-4	TRBJ1-1	15	.	.	CASSSKQGRNTEAFF	TGTGCCAGCAGCTCCAAACAGGGAAGGAACACTGAAGCTTTCTTT
TRBV27	TRBJ1-2	14	.	TRBD1	CASSTGGIGYGYTF	TGTGCCAGCAGTACAGGGGGTATTGGTTATGGCTACACCTTC
TRBV9	TRBJ1-2	12	.	.	CASKALGYGYTF	TGTGCCAGTAAGGCCCTCGGGTATGGCTACACCTTC
TRBV5-1	TRBJ1-1	14	.	.	CASSVARKNTEAFF	TGCGCCAGCAGCGTAGCCCGGAAGAACACTGAAGCTTTCTTT
TRBV20-1	TRBJ2-1	13	.	TRBD2	CSSSGGAYNEQFF	TGCAGTTCCAGCGGGGGGGCCTACAATGAGCAGTTCTTC
TRBV10-3	TRBJ2-3	14	many	.	CATLAIPSTDTQYF	TGTGCCACCCTTGCAATCCCTAGCACAGATACGCAGTATTTT
TRBV6-6	TRBJ1-2	13	.	.	CASSPVSYGGCTF	TGTGCCAGCAGCCCAGTGTCCTATGGGGGCTGCACCTTC
TRBV12-3/TRBV12-4	TRBJ1-2	16	.	TRBD1	CASSFTGPGGVYGYTF	TGTGCCAGCAGTTTCACCGGTCCAGGGGGGGTCTATGGCTACACCTTC
TRBV7-9	TRBJ2-7	14	few	.	CASSLCRSSYEQYF	TGTGCCAGCAGCTTATGTCGGTCTTCCTACGAGCAGTACTTC
TRBV18	TRBJ2-1	16	.	.	CASSPAGRVRNNEQFF	TGTGCCAGCTCACCAGCCGGGAGAGTTCGGAATAACGAGCAGTTCTTC
TRBV28	TRBJ1-2	15	.	.	CASTAGREIFDGYTF	TGTGCCAGTACCGCGGGGAGGGAGATTTTCGATGGCTACACCTTC
TRBV12-3/TRBV12-4	TRBJ1-4	14	.	.	CASSPSHRNEKLFF	TGTGCCAGCAGTCCGTCCCACAGGAATGAAAAACTGTTTTTT
TRBV4-3	TRBJ2-1	16	few	TRBD2	CASSHELADSYNEQFF	TGCGCCAGCAGCCATGAACTAGCGGACTCCTACAATGAGCAGTTCTTC
TRBV6-5	TRBJ2-7	13	.	.	CASSLQLSYDQYF	TGTGCCAGCAGTTTACAGCTTTCCTACGATCAGTACTTC
TRBV6-2/TRBV6-3	TRBJ2-7	14	few	.	CASSYSGGRYEQYF	TGTGCCAGCAGTTACTCTGGTGGACGCTACGAGCAGTACTTC
TRBV12-3/TRBV12-4	TRBJ1-1	15	.	.	CASSLVSGVSTEAFF	TGTGCCAGCAGTTTAGTTTCAGGGGTAAGCACTGAAGCTTTCTTT
TRBV4-2	TRBJ2-1	17	.	.	CASSQRIGPSIANEQFF	TGTGCCAGCAGCCAAAGGATCGGGCCCTCAATTGCCAATGAGCAGTTCTTC
TRBV4-3	TRBJ1-2	15	.	.	CASSQDLGPNYGYTF	TGCGCCAGCAGCCAAGATCTGGGTCCTAACTATGGCTACACCTTC
TRBV6-2/TRBV6-3	TRBJ2-6	13	.	.	CASTHTRANVLTF	TGTGCCAGCACCCATACTAGGGCCAACGTCCTGACTTTC
TRBV6-1	TRBJ2-5	15	.	.	CASSEGEGLMETQYF	TGTGCCAGCAGTGAAGGAGAAGGGTTAATGGAGACCCAGTACTTC
TRBV4-1	TRBJ2-1	16	.	TRBD1	CASSQFPGQYNNEQFF	TGCGCCAGCAGCCAATTCCCGGGACAGTACAACAATGAGCAGTTCTTC
TRBV5-1	TRBJ2-3	15	few	.	CASSNPFPYAGTQYF	TGCGCCAGCAGTAACCCATTCCCTTACGCCGGTACGCAGTATTTT
TRBV4-1	TRBJ2-1	15	few	TRBD2	CASSHQRGGRDEQFF	TGCGCCAGCAGCCATCAGCGGGGGGGCAGAGATGAGCAGTTCTTC
TRBV7-2	TRBJ2-7	14	few	TRBD1	CASSLGQGWYEQYF	TGTGCCAGCAGCTTAGGACAGGGGTGGTACGAGCAGTACTTC
TRBV12-3/TRBV12-4	TRBJ2-3	16	once	TRBD1	CASSLARDRGHATQYF	TGTGCCAGCAGTTTAGCCCGGGACAGGGGGCACGCGACGCAGTATTTT
TRBV11-3	TRBJ2-2	14	.	.	CASSFSMNTGELFF	TGTGCCAGCAGCTTCTCTATGAACACCGGGGAGCTGTTTTTT
TRBV30	TRBJ2-3	14	.	TRBD1	CAWSSGTGVDTQYF	TGTGCCTGGAGCTCCGGGACAGGGGTAGATACGCAGTATTTT
TRBV20-1	TRBJ2-4	11	.	.	CSARDWDKEYF	TGCAGTGCTAGAGATTGGGACAAAGAGTACTTC
TRBV6-5	TRBJ1-1	16	.	.	CASSYSGQGLNTEAFF	TGTGCCAGCAGTTACTCGGGGCAGGGCCTGAACACTGAAGCTTTCTTT
TRBV20-1	TRBJ2-7	17	few	TRBD2	CSARDLAGGRSYNEQYF	TGCAGTGCTAGAGATTTAGCGGGGGGCCGCTCCTACAATGAGCAGTACTTC
TRBV4-3	TRBJ2-2	18	many	TRBD1	CASSQSKLQGARTGELFF	TGCGCCAGCAGCCAAAGTAAACTACAGGGGGCGCGCACCGGGGAGCTGTTTTTT
TRBV7-2	TRBJ1-5	15	once	TRBD1	CASSLRQGGHQPQHF	TGTGCCAGCAGCTTACGACAGGGGGGGCATCAGCCCCAGCATTTT
TRBV7-2	TRBJ2-7	15	few	.	CASSFGHVGTYEQYF	TGTGCCAGCAGCTTTGGACATGTCGGGACCTACGAGCAGTACTTC
TRBV6-5	TRBJ2-5	17	few	.	CASSSNPGRESQETQYF	TGTGCCAGCAGTAGCAATCCGGGACGGGAGTCTCAAGAGACCCAGTACTTC
TRBV7-3	TRBJ2-7	16	.	.	CASSLNGGENYNEQYF	TGTGCCAGCAGCTTAAACGGCGGGGAGAACTACAATGAGCAGTACTTC